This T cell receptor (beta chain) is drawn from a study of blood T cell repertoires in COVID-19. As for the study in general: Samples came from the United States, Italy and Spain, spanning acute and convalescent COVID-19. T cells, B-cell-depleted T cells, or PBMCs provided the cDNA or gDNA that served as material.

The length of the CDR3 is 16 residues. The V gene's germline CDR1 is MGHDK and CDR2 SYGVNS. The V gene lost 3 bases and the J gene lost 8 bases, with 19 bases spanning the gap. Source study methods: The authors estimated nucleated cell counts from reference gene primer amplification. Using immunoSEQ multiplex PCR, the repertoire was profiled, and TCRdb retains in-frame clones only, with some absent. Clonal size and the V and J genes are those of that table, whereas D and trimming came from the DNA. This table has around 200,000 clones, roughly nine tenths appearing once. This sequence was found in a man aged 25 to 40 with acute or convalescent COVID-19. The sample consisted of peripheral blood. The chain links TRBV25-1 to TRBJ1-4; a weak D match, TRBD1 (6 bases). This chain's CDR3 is CASSDPQQGITEKLFF. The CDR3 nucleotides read TGTGCCAGCAGTGACCCTCAACAGGGTATTACCGAAAAACTGTTTTTT.